What follows are 13 T cell receptor beta chains derived from one specimen sequenced in a study of identifying expanded T cells in peripheral blood. Sequencing was performed with immunoSEQ multiplex PCR; in TCRdb, only in-frame clones are kept and a portion is missing. The data hold fewer than 85,000 clones, with almost 85% observed a single time. Sequencing was performed on blood. The receptor source for this set is a person between 18 and 75 years old in good health.

The V call is TRBV6-5, the J call TRBJ2-3; TRBD2 agrees at 12 bases. Trimming at V came to 4 bases and at J to 4 bases, leaving 6 bases not matched to a gene. The CDR3 runs to 16 residues. Germline CDR1 is MNHEY and CDR2 is SVGAGI. CDR3 protein: CASSLTLAGGADTQYF. In nucleotides, the CDR3 is TGTGCCAGCAGTTTAACTCTAGCGGGAGGGGCAGATACGCAGTATTTT.

The rearrangement uses TRBV27 and TRBJ1-2; 10 bases are a match to TRBD1. Germline V gives CDR1 MNHEY, CDR2 SMNVEV (reference sequence). The CDR3 is 13 amino acids. V was pared by 6 bases and J by 8 bases, with 6 bases of the junction left unmatched. The CDR3 region is CASRTTGGKGYTF. The DNA for the CDR3 is TGTGCCAGCAGAACGACAGGGGGCAAAGGCTACACCTTC.

The rearrangement joins TRBV29-1 to TRBJ2-7; D perhaps matches TRBD2 (5 bases). The germline V gene has CDR1 SQVTM and CDR2 ANQGSEA. Trimming shortened V by 4 bases and J by 2 bases, and 6 bases separated the two germline ends. The CDR3 has 11 amino acids. The CDR3 DNA sequence: TGCAGCGTTGTCGGGGCCTACGAGCAGTACTTC. Protein product: CSVVGAYEQYF.

This clone was picked up one time. This CDR3 is CASRTLGEDTDTQYF. DNA of the CDR3: TGTGCCAGCAGGACCCTTGGGGAAGACACAGATACGCAGTATTTT. The chain recombines TRBV28 with TRBJ2-3; no clear D. V was shortened by 6 bases and J by 2 bases, with 15 bases between the two germline ends. The germline CDR1 and CDR2 sequences are MDHEN and SYDVKM. CDR3 length equals 15 residues.

In nucleotides, the CDR3 is TGTGCCAGCAGTTTTTCGACCGCTTCCTTTAAGCAGTTCTTC. Protein product: CASSFSTASFKQFF. The chain recombines TRBV2 with TRBJ2-1; the D is unclear. Trimming took 5 bases from V and 11 from J, leaving 19 bases between them. This CDR3 has 14 amino acids. CDR1 and CDR2 from the germline V gene are SNHLY and FYNNEI. The full variable domain, its missing parts supplied by reference TRBV2 and TRBJ2-1, is EPEVTQTPSHQVTQMGQEVILRCVPISNHLYFYWYRQILGQKVEFLVSFYNNEISEKSEIFDDQFSVERPDGSNFTLKIRSTKLEDSAMYFCASSFSTASFKQFFGPGTRLTVL.

The rearrangement joins TRBV4-1 to TRBJ2-5; perhaps TRBD2 as D (5 bases). Germline V gives CDR1 MGHRA, CDR2 YSYEKL. The CDR3 is 15 residues long. V lost 0 bases and J lost 2, with 10 bases in between. CDR3 protein: CASSQDREFQETQYF. The DNA for the CDR3 is TGCGCCAGCAGCCAAGATCGGGAATTTCAAGAGACCCAGTACTTC.

This chain connects TRBV7-6 to TRBJ2-7, with D uncertain. Trimming removed 5 bases from V and 2 bases from J, with 13 bases in between. In germline, CDR1 is SGHVS, CDR2 FNYEAQ. The CDR3 is made up of 14 amino acids. DNA of the CDR3: TGTGCCAGCAGCCTCTATAGCACAACCTACGAGCAGTACTTC. Translated, it gives CASSLYSTTYEQYF.

This clone was observed a few times. The chain links TRBV2 to TRBJ1-1; the D gene is possibly TRBD1 (6 bases). The CDR3 has 13 amino acids. V dropped 8 bases and J dropped 1 base, with 11 bases sitting between them. CDR1 and CDR2 (germline): SNHLY, FYNNEI. The CDR3 nucleotides read TGTGCCAGCCAAGGACAGCCGAACACTGAAGCTTTCTTT. Protein sequence: CASQGQPNTEAFF.

The chain combines TRBV19 with TRBJ2-7; TRBD2 agrees at 9 bases. The CDR3 has 18 residues. J lost 4 bases, V lost 4 bases, and 17 bases had no gene match. Germline V gene data show CDR1 as LNHDA and CDR2 as SQIVND (reference sequence). The chain's CDR3 is CASSTSGALAGTPYEQYF. The CDR3, as DNA: TGTGCCAGTAGTACTAGTGGGGCCCTAGCGGGGACCCCTTACGAGCAGTACTTC.

The chain recombines TRBV15 with TRBJ2-1; TRBD2 matches at 14 bases. Germline V gives CDR1 LNHNV, CDR2 YYDKDF (reference sequence). This CDR3 is 17 amino acids long. The trim removed 0 bases at V and 9 bases at J, leaving 7 bases unmatched. The DNA of the CDR3 is TGTGCCACCAGCAGAGATCTGGGGACTAGCGGGAGCTTTGAGCAGTTCTTC. This codes for CATSRDLGTSGSFEQFF.

This clone was found a few times. The chain links TRBV7-2 to TRBJ1-5, with a weak D call TRBD1 (5 bases). The germline CDR1 and CDR2 sequences are SGHTA and FQGNSA. Trimming pared 1 base from V and 2 bases from J, leaving 12 bases between. CDR3 length: 16 residues. CDR3 sequence (DNA): TGTGCCAGCAGCTTAGTGGGGGGATCGGGCAATCAGCCCCAGCATTTT. Its protein product is CASSLVGGSGNQPQHF.

The genes are TRBV29-1 and TRBJ2-3; TRBD1 matches 8 bases. The ends lost 4 bases at V and 3 bases at J; junction bases unmatched: 3. Germline CDR1 SQVTM, CDR2 ANQGSEA. The CDR3 sequence is 13 residues long. DNA for the CDR3: TGCAGCGTTGCCAGGGGGCGTACAGATACGCAGTATTTT. Translated, it gives CSVARGRTDTQYF.

The chain recombines TRBV4-2 with TRBJ1-1; tentative D call: TRBD1 (5 bases). V gave up 0 bases and J gave up 4 bases, with 9 bases separating them. CDR1 is LGHNA and CDR2 is YNFKEQ in the germline V gene. There are 14 residues in the CDR3. DNA of the CDR3: TGTGCCAGCAGCCAAGATCAGGGCCTCACTGAAGCTTTCTTT. Translated, it gives CASSQDQGLTEAFF.